These T cell receptor beta chains were read from a single sample in a study of blood T cell repertoires in COVID-19. Sequencing used immunoSEQ multiplex PCR; TCRdb keeps in-frame clones, though not all of them. The data contain roughly 220,000 clones, around 81% of them seen just once; the ten biggest clones take up roughly 7.4%. Sequencing input: peripheral blood. The receptors were sampled from a woman aged 80 or over with COVID-19, enrolled during active disease. Both conserved end residues are part of each CDR3.

J	V	CDR3
TRBJ1-1	TRBV19	CASSIARGLNTEAFF
TRBJ1-3	TRBV7-8	CASTILGLSGNTIYF
TRBJ1-5	TRBV2	CASRGTALNQPQHF
TRBJ1-6	TRBV4-3	CASGTGSNNSPLHF
TRBJ2-5	TRBV3-1/TRBV3-2	CASSLGGWETQYF
TRBJ2-5	TRBV7-3	CASSSRGLLGETQYF
TRBJ1-1	TRBV7-9	CASSVQGNSEAFF
TRBJ2-7	TRBV5-1	CASSLGGQGYEQYF
TRBJ2-1	TRBV9	CASSVGRGRYNEQFF
TRBJ2-3	TRBV14	CASSPRVGRTLPRTDTQYF
TRBJ1-6	TRBV7-8	CASSSVGRGTSPLHF
TRBJ2-5	TRBV2	CASSMGLAGAPGTQYF
TRBJ2-3	TRBV5-1	CASSLEGGSTDTQYF
TRBJ2-2	TRBV30	CAWSFIGSSGELFF
TRBJ2-3	TRBV4-2	CASSQDHTLEAADTQYF
TRBJ1-6	TRBV12-3/TRBV12-4	CASSWTDNSPLHF
TRBJ2-3	TRBV5-3	CARSWTADTQYF
TRBJ2-7	TRBV7-9	CASSARTGGGYEQYF
TRBJ1-2	TRBV2	CASNLDNYGYTF
TRBJ2-7	TRBV9	CASSVAGGAFYEQYF
TRBJ2-1	TRBV5-1	CASSLVSGRSYNEQFF
TRBJ2-1	TRBV4-2	CASSQGPGYYEQFF